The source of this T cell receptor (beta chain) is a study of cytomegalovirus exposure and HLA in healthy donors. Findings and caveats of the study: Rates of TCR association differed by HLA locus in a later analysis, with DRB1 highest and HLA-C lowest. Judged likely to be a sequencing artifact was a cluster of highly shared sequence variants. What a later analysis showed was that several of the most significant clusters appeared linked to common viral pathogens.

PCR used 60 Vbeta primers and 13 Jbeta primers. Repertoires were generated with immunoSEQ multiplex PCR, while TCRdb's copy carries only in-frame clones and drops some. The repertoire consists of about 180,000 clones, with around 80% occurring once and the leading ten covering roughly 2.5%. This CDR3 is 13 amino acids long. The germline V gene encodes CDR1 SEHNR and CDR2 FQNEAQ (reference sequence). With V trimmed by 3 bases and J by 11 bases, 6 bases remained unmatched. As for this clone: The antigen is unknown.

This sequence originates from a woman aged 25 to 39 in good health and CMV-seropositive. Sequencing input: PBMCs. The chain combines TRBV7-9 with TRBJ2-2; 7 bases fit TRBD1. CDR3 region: CASSFQTGLELFF. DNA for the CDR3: TGTGCCAGCAGCTTTCAGACAGGGTTAGAGCTGTTTTTT.